The T cell receptor beta chain under discussion was sequenced for a study of metastatic and nonmetastatic thyroid tumors. Overall study: It was across blood and tumor or nodule tissue from malignant and benign thyroid patients that repertoires were compared.

Per the original data handling: A papillary thyroid cancer distant-metastasis classifier was built from CDR3 differences across clinicopathological groups. With MiXCR, TCRdb called clones anew from the PCR reads. TCRdb assigned the V and J calls; the authors' analysis was not used. Here the sample spans around 53,000 clones, 20% to 25% being singletons. Regarding this clone: Its antigen is currently unknown.

Trimming removed 5 bases from V and 3 bases from J, with 23 bases in between. The germline CDR1 and CDR2 sequences are SGHRS and YFSETQ. This CDR3 has 17 amino acids. Study-wide findings and caveats: Within blood and tumor, benign nodules reportedly had significantly lower TCR beta diversity than malignant thyroid tumors did.

Thyroid surgery had not been preceded by any treatment in any patient. The clonotype was recovered from a female donor with papillary thyroid cancer or a benign thyroid nodule (not recorded which). Some clones in this sample may be carry-over from other donors' samples. The sample consisted of blood. The genes are TRBV5-1 and TRBJ1-2; D not certain. The CDR3: CASSFPPAGPIDYGYTF. In nucleotides, the CDR3 is TGCGCCAGCAGTTTCCCCCCCGCGGGTCCCATTGACTATGGCTACACCTTC. The full variable domain, completed using reference TRBV5-1 and TRBJ1-2, is KAGVTQTPRYLIKTRGQQVTLSCSPISGHRSVSWYQQTPGQGLQFLFEYFSETQRNKGNFPGRFSGRQFSNSRSEMNVSTLELGDSALYLCASSFPPAGPIDYGYTFGSGTRLTVV.